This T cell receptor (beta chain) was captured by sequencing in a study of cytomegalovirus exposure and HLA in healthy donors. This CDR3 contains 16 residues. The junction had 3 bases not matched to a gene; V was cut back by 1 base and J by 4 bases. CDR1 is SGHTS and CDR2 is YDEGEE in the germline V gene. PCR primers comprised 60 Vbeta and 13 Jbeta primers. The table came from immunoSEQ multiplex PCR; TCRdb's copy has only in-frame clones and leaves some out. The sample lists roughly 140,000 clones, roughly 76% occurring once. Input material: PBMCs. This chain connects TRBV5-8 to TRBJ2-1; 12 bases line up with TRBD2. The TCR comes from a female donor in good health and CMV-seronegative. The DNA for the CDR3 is TGTGCCAGCAGCTTGTCAGGACTAGCGGGATACAATGAGCAGTTCTTC. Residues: CASSLSGLAGYNEQFF.